The clone carrying this T cell receptor beta chain has only a few counts. Its specificity is not known. With V trimmed by 0 bases and J by 5 bases, 12 bases remained unmatched. This CDR3 spans 17 amino acids. Per the germline V gene, CDR1 is SGDLS and CDR2 is YYNGEE. This sample was taken from a study of T-cell reconstitution after alpha-beta-depleted transplantation in children. The study, taken as a whole, reports: A year post-transplant, T-cell counts and diversity derived mostly from newly produced T cells. High day-60 TCRbeta diversity in some patients came from surviving recipient T cells and thymic progenitors. Where alpha-beta T cells came from about two months after transplant was reportedly several hundred expanded graft clones.

The TCRbeta library was prepared with unique molecular identifiers. TCRdb called the PCR reads again in MiXCR, with one record for every CDR3 protein. The sample holds about 210,000 distinct CDR3 sequences, approximately 19% seen once. The material was PBMCs, mostly from graft donor cells, obtained 360 days after TCRalphabeta/CD19-depleted stem cell transplant. This clonotype was obtained from a male patient aged 2 to 10 who had a stem cell transplant for acute lymphoblastic leukemia, so the T cells may come from the graft donor. The chain is built from TRBV9 and TRBJ1-1; 8 bases line up with TRBD1. The CDR3: CASSVGDRRRVWTEAFF. For the CDR3, the DNA is TGTGCCAGCAGCGTAGGGGACAGGCGGCGGGTATGGACTGAAGCTTTCTTT.